This T cell receptor (beta chain) stems from a study of long-term antiretroviral therapy in people with HIV. V lost 3 bases and J lost 2, with 7 bases in between. This CDR3 is built from 13 residues. Per germline, CDR1 SGDLS and CDR2 YYNGEE. This was the immunoSEQ v3.0 assay at survey level. Some clones are missing from TCRdb's copy, which holds only in-frame ones; the method was immunoSEQ multiplex PCR. Counted here are 25,000 to 30,000 clones, around 84% occurring once; the ten biggest clones make up 4.8%. This TCR came from a woman aged 25 to 39 with HIV. The chain is built from TRBV9 and TRBJ2-3; no firm D call. This material consisted of unsorted PBMCs, taken 0.8 years after starting antiretroviral therapy. The CDR3 bases are TGTGCCAGCAGCGAGATTTTCACAGATACGCAGTATTTT. Translated, it gives CASSEIFTDTQYF.